The entry below gives a single TCR beta chain sequence along with its context. Each cDNA got a UMI-containing oligo ligated at its 3' end. First-round PCR used three to four cycles and beta primers RC1.1 and RC1.2 covering TRBC1 and TRBC2. TCRdb re-called the UMI-ligation and nested PCR reads with MiXCR, one entry per CDR3 protein. The sample carries 25,000 to 35,000 distinct CDR3 sequences, under 13% recorded once. A range of KT2-to-PBMC ratios was made using fixed PBMC numbers. This sample stems from a study of quantifying T cell responses using KT2 cells. Looking at the study overall: cDNA was made from DNase-treated RNA using alpha and beta constant primers.

The germline V gene has CDR1 MRHNA and CDR2 SNTAGT. With 0 bases clipped from V and 6 bases from J, the junction kept 3 bases outside the gene matches. This CDR3 region has 15 residues. The chain combines TRBV6-4 with TRBJ2-1; 9 nucleotides line up with TRBD2. This clonotype originated in a human donor. The sample taken for sequencing was PBMCs spiked with cells of the T cell clone KT2. For the CDR3, the DNA is TGTGCCAGCAGTGACTCGGCGGGAGGGTCCAATGAGCAGTTCTTC. Its protein product is CASSDSAGGSNEQFF.